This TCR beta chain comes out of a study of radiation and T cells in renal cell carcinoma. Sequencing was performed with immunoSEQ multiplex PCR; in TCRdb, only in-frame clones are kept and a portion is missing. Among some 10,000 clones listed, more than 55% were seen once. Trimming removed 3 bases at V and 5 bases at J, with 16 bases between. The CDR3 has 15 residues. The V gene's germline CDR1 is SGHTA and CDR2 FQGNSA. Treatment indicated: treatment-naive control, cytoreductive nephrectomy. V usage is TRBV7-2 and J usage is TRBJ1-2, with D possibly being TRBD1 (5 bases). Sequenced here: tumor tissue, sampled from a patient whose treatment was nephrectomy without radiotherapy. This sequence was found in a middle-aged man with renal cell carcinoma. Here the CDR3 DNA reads TGTGCCAGCAGCTTGGGACCCTACGGCCCTTATGGCTACACCTTC. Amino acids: CASSLGPYGPYGYTF.